The 7 T cell receptor beta chains given below trace back to one sample, sequenced in a study of identical twins. TCRdb reprocessed the 5' RACE reads via MiXCR and lists one record per CDR3 protein. This sample yields approximately 280,000 distinct CDR3 sequences, of which about 8% are seen a single time; about 2.1% belongs to the top ten. These data were also reused for a study on yellow fever vaccine responses in identical twins.

Sequencing was done on a sample of memory (CD45RO+) T cells sorted from blood. The receptors shown here come from a woman between 18 and 29 years old in good health.

This clonotype was counted between two and nine times. Germline is not matched at one junction end, which may reflect a read error. The rearrangement joins TRBV3-1 to TRBJ1-6; TRBD1 aligns across 7 bases. This CDR3 is 16 amino acids long. CDR1 LGHDT and CDR2 YNNKEL come from the germline V gene (reference sequence). This chain's CDR3 is CDSTPDRSSYNSPLHF. For the CDR3, the DNA is TGTGACAGCACCCCGGACAGGAGCTCCTATAATTCACCCCTCCACTTT. The full variable domain, its missing parts supplied by reference TRBV3-1 and TRBJ1-6, is DTAVSQTPKYLVTQMGNDKSIKCEQNLGHDTMYWYKQDSKKFLKIMFSYNNKELIINETVPNRFSPKSPDKAHLNLHINSLELGDSAVYFCDSTPDRSSYNSPLHFGNGTRLTVT.

This clonotype was seen at least ten times. The V and J genes are TRBV27 and TRBJ1-1; 10 bases are a match to TRBD1. V lost 5 bases to trimming and J lost 5 bases; unmatched junction nucleotides: 8. CDR1 and CDR2 from the germline V gene are MNHEY and SMNVEV (reference sequence). This CDR3 has 15 residues. CDR3 amino acids: CASSADRGLGTEAFF. Written as DNA, the CDR3 is TGTGCCAGCAGTGCAGACAGGGGGCTTGGTACTGAAGCTTTCTTT.

This chain links TRBV13 with TRBJ2-7; TRBD2 matches at 8 bases. CDR1 is PRHDT and CDR2 is FYEKMQ in the germline V gene (reference sequence). Germline trimming cut 5 bases from V and 4 bases from J; bases unmatched to any gene: 10. This CDR3 has 15 residues. CDR3 bases: TGTGCCAGCAGCCCTCGGTATGCGGGGGGATACGAGCAGTACTTC. This gives the protein CASSPRYAGGYEQYF.

This clonotype has more than one count but fewer than ten. The J gene is TRBJ2-1, the V gene TRBV7-3; D is possibly TRBD1 or TRBD2 (5 bases each). This CDR3 is 15 amino acids long. CDR1 is SGHTA, CDR2 FQGTGA, per germline. Trimming removed 1 base at V and 9 bases at J, with 16 bases between. The chain's CDR3 is CASSLKGSQEGEQFF. DNA of the CDR3: TGTGCCAGCAGCTTAAAGGGGTCCCAAGAGGGTGAGCAGTTCTTC.

Points on this clonotype: Relative to the germline gene, one junction end is altered; a read error may explain this. This rearrangement joins TRBV20-1 to TRBJ2-6, with D hard to call. This CDR3 comprises 15 residues. Germline V lookup: CDR1 DFQATT, CDR2 SNEGSKA (reference sequence). The CDR3 region has the DNA TGCAGTGCTAGAGATGAGACCTCTAGGGCCAACGTCCTGACTTTC. Amino acids: CSARDETSRANVLTF.

The chain joins TRBV19 to TRBJ2-1; 11 bases map to TRBD2. The V gene's germline CDR1 is LNHDA and CDR2 SQIVND (reference sequence). There are 16 residues in the CDR3. Unmatched junction bases numbered 8, after V lost 6 bases and J lost 4 bases. Here the CDR3 DNA reads TGTGCCAGTAGCCTAAGCACTAGCGGGGGATACAATGAGCAGTTCTTC. It translates to CASSLSTSGGYNEQFF.

This clonotype has at least ten counts. The chain couples TRBV6-5 to TRBJ1-1; D remains unclear. CDR1 is MNHEY, CDR2 SVGAGI, per germline. CDR3 length equals 12 residues. Trimming shortened V by 8 bases and J by 1 base, and 8 bases separated the two germline ends. The CDR3 protein is CASGGGNTEAFF. As DNA, the CDR3 is TGTGCCAGCGGAGGCGGGAACACTGAAGCTTTCTTT.